This TCR beta chain was sequenced in a study of T-cell memory formation after mild COVID-19. Looking at the study overall: Across donors, TCR clusters were largely donor specific. Study-wide results and caveats: Clones shrinking between day 15 and 85 showed a balanced CD4/CD8 split, and those that grew later tilted toward CD4+. CD4+ contracting clones lay mainly in CM and EM, CD8+ ones in EMRA. Still unconfirmed is whether the second-wave clones peaking on day 37 recognized SARS-CoV-2.

The CDR3 is made up of 14 amino acids. After removal of 5 bases from V and 3 bases from J, the junction contained 5 bases not matched to a gene. CDR1 and CDR2 from the germline V gene are DFQATT and SNEGSKA (reference sequence). Concerning this clonotype: Its antigen is undetermined.

Using its own MiXCR run on the 5' RACE reads, TCRdb lists one record per CDR3 protein. The table records about 290,000 distinct CDR3 sequences, more than 15% of them present only once. This TCR came from a man aged 18 to 30 who had mild COVID-19 (a few samples of this study predate the infection). Cell type and time point are not known. Sample: PBMCs or a T cell subset sorted from them (not recorded which). The chain recombines TRBV20-1 with TRBJ2-3; 10 nucleotides match TRBD1. Here the CDR3 reads CSAPGQGSTDTQYF. The CDR3 bases are TGCAGTGCTCCGGGACAGGGGTCGACAGATACGCAGTATTTT.